These 20 T cell receptor beta chains originate from one sample sequenced in a study of cytomegalovirus exposure and HLA in healthy donors. PCR involved 60 Vbeta and 13 Jbeta primers. Profiling relied on immunoSEQ multiplex PCR, and the TCRdb table lists in-frame clones only, not all of them. This sample carries roughly 80,000 clones, 67% of them seen once, and the ten largest clones take 6.9%. Sequencing was performed on PBMCs. The receptors were gathered from a woman aged 45-65 years in good health and CMV-seropositive.

This clone appeared a single time. The chain has TRBV18 and TRBJ2-2; D might be TRBD2 (5 bases). Trimming took 4 bases from V and 0 from J, leaving 18 bases between them. This CDR3 has 18 residues. Germline CDR1 KGHSH, CDR2 LQKENI. The CDR3 is CASSLTVNSAPNTGELFF. The CDR3 bases are TGTGCCAGCTCACTCACGGTAAATAGCGCTCCGAACACCGGGGAGCTGTTTTTT.

The rearrangement links TRBV29-1 to TRBJ1-6, with TRBD1 matching 8 bases. Germline V gives CDR1 SQVTM, CDR2 ANQGSEA. V was pared by 6 bases and J by 14 bases, with 12 bases of the junction left unmatched. The CDR3 runs to 13 residues. CDR3 bases: TGCAGCGTCTGGACAGGGACAGCGGGGACCCTCCACTTT. Translated, it gives CSVWTGTAGTLHF.

V usage is TRBV9 and J usage is TRBJ2-5, with D maybe TRBD2 (5 bases). The CDR3 is 14 residues long. CDR1 is SGDLS and CDR2 is YYNGEE in the germline V gene. Trimming stripped 0 bases from V and 5 bases from J, with 11 bases between. The CDR3 loop is CASSVGDSVETQYF. In DNA, the CDR3 is TGTGCCAGCAGCGTAGGGGATAGCGTCGAGACCCAGTACTTC.

With respect to this clone: Other DNA sequences in this specimen translate into the identical CDR3. The DNA for the CDR3 is TGCGCCAGCAGTACGACAGGCCCGAGGGGTGCTTTCTTT. Its protein product is CASSTTGPRGAFF. The chain combines TRBV10-1 with TRBJ1-1; perhaps TRBD1 as D (6 bases). CDR3 length: 13 amino acids. The ends were cut back, 5 bases at V and 11 bases at J, with 18 bases in the middle. From germline, CDR1 is WNHNN and CDR2 SYGVQD (reference sequence).

This clone has more than one count but fewer than ten. This chain connects TRBV7-9 to TRBJ1-2, with unresolved D. The CDR3 length is 11 residues. Germline V gene lookup returns CDR1 SEHNR and CDR2 FQNEAQ (reference sequence). Trimming cost V 1 base and J 7 bases, with 4 bases left between them. The CDR3 nucleotides are TGTGCCAGCAGCTTAGGAGGTGGCTACACCTTC. Translated, it gives CASSLGGGYTF.

V and J are TRBV19 and TRBJ1-1; D gene uncertain. Trimming took off 3 bases at V and 5 bases at J, with 7 bases between the two ends. In germline, CDR1 is LNHDA, CDR2 SQIVND (reference sequence). CDR3 length: 12 residues. CDR3 residues: CASSMARTEAFF. For the CDR3, the DNA is TGTGCCAGTAGTATGGCTAGGACTGAAGCTTTCTTT.

The chain carries TRBV18 and TRBJ1-1, with unresolved D. The germline V gene encodes CDR1 KGHSH and CDR2 LQKENI. Trimming took off 1 base at V and 1 base at J, with 7 bases between the two ends. CDR3 size: 14 residues. As DNA, the CDR3 is TGTGCCAGCTCACCACGATTCGGGAACACTGAAGCTTTCTTT. It is translated as CASSPRFGNTEAFF.

The V and J genes are TRBV2 and TRBJ2-7; tentative D call: TRBD2 (5 bases). The length of the CDR3 is 14 residues. The germline V gene encodes CDR1 SNHLY and CDR2 FYNNEI. V was clipped by 3 bases and J by 0 bases, with 9 bases between them. CDR3 residues: CASSDGLSSYEQYV. The DNA for the CDR3 is TGTGCCAGCAGTGACGGACTTAGCTCCTACGAGCAGTACGTC.

This clone was counted a single time. This chain connects TRBV15 to TRBJ1-5; a weak D match, TRBD1 (5 bases). Germline V gene lookup returns CDR1 LNHNV and CDR2 YYDKDF (reference sequence). CDR3 size: 18 residues. V was cut by 0 bases and J by 5 bases, with 20 bases left in between. The CDR3 protein is CATSRDPRSDSTDQPQHF. CDR3 DNA: TGTGCCACCAGCAGAGATCCCCGATCCGACAGTACCGATCAGCCCCAGCATTTT.

The rearrangement uses TRBV11-3 and TRBJ2-3; D may be TRBD1 (5 bases). This CDR3 has 14 residues. Deletions cut 5 bases from V and 1 base from J, with 10 bases between. In germline, CDR1 is SGHNT, CDR2 YENEEA. The CDR3 loop reads CASSQGRGTDTQYF. The CDR3 region has the DNA TGTGCCAGCAGCCAGGGCCGGGGCACAGATACGCAGTATTTT.

DNA for the CDR3: TGCAGCGTTGGCGGACAGGGCTATGGCTACACCTTC. Amino acids: CSVGGQGYGYTF. The chain links TRBV29-1 to TRBJ1-2; TRBD1 matches at 8 bases. The V gene end was trimmed by 4 bases and the J gene end by 4 bases; junction bases not matched to a gene: 2. Germline CDR1 is SQVTM and CDR2 is ANQGSEA. The CDR3 has 12 residues.

CDR3 in DNA: TGTGCCAGCAGATCCTTGGGCATTTATAGCAATCAGCCCCAGCATTTT. This gives the protein CASRSLGIYSNQPQHF. The V call is TRBV28, the J call TRBJ1-5; D gene uncertain. CDR1 and CDR2 (germline): MDHEN, SYDVKM. V gave up 6 bases and J gave up 0 bases, with 15 bases separating them. This CDR3 has 16 residues. The variable domain in full, with the rest retrieved from reference TRBV28 and TRBJ1-5, is DVKVTQSSRYLVKRTGEKVFLECVQDMDHENMFWYRQDPGLGLRLIYFSYDVKMKEKGDIPEGYSVSREKKERFSLILESASTNQTSMYLCASRSLGIYSNQPQHFGDGTRLSIL.

The V call is TRBV2, the J call TRBJ2-5; D not resolved. Germline-derived CDR1 and CDR2 are SNHLY and FYNNEI. This CDR3 has 12 residues. V shed 8 bases and J shed 5 bases, with 12 bases lying between them. CDR3 bases: TGTGCCAGCTGCGGCCGCCGGGAGACCCAGTACTTC. Protein product: CASCGRRETQYF.

The genes are TRBV27 and TRBJ1-1; D perhaps matches TRBD1 (6 bases). Germline V gene lookup returns CDR1 MNHEY and CDR2 SMNVEV (reference sequence). V was clipped by 3 bases and J by 3 bases, with 8 bases between them. This CDR3 is built from 13 residues. The CDR3 reads CASSFRGHTEAFF. In DNA form, the CDR3 reads TGTGCCAGCAGTTTCAGGGGTCACACTGAAGCTTTCTTT.

The chain links TRBV5-4 to TRBJ1-4; 10 nucleotides line up with TRBD1. V was pared by 0 bases and J by 3 bases, with 8 bases of the junction left unmatched. This CDR3 spans 18 amino acids. CDR1 and CDR2 from the germline V gene are SGHNT and YYREEE (reference sequence). This chain's CDR3 is CASSLEGQGPGANEKLFF. In DNA, the CDR3 is TGTGCCAGCAGCTTGGAGGGACAGGGGCCGGGGGCTAATGAAAAACTGTTTTTT. Supplemented by reference TRBV5-4 and TRBJ1-4, the full variable domain reads ETGVTQSPTHLIKTRGQQVTLRCSSQSGHNTVSWYQQALGQGPQFIFQYYREEENGRGNFPPRFSGLQFPNYSSELNVNALELDDSALYLCASSLEGQGPGANEKLFFGSGTQLSVL.

V gene TRBV11-2 combines with J gene TRBJ2-5; 8 nucleotides align to TRBD1. The CDR3 spans 16 residues. Germline loops: CDR1 SGHAT, CDR2 FQNNGV. The trim removed 0 bases at V and 5 bases at J, leaving 8 bases unmatched. CDR3 protein: CASSLERTGSSETQYF. In DNA, the CDR3 is TGTGCCAGCAGCTTAGAAAGGACAGGGTCTTCGGAGACCCAGTACTTC.

The rearrangement uses TRBV2 and TRBJ2-1, with 8 positions matching TRBD2. The ends lost 7 bases at V and 8 bases at J; junction bases unmatched: 7. This CDR3 has 13 residues. The germline V gene encodes CDR1 SNHLY and CDR2 FYNNEI. The CDR3 DNA reads as TGTGCCAGCAAGAAGCGGGGGTCTGATGAGCAGTTCTTC. This translates into CASKKRGSDEQFF.

The V gene is TRBV27, the J gene TRBJ1-5; unclear D gene. Deletions cut 4 bases from V and 0 bases from J, with 4 bases between. This CDR3 spans 13 amino acids. Germline values: CDR1 MNHEY, CDR2 SMNVEV (reference sequence). CDR3 amino acids: CASSSYSNQPQHF. The DNA of the CDR3 is TGTGCCAGCAGTTCTTATAGCAATCAGCCCCAGCATTTT.

This sequence joins TRBV5-6 and TRBJ1-1, with a tentative D call TRBD1 (6 bases). This CDR3 has 13 residues. The V gene lost 4 bases and the J gene lost 6 bases, with 13 bases spanning the gap. The germline V gene has CDR1 SGHDT and CDR2 YYEEEE. CDR3 in amino acids: CASSARGFSEAFF. DNA for the CDR3: TGTGCCAGCAGCGCCAGGGGTTTCTCTGAAGCTTTCTTT.

The chain has TRBV7-9 and TRBJ2-5, with 8 bases fitting TRBD1. The DNA end favors TRBJ2-7, so the J call may be wrong. CDR3 size: 16 residues. Germline loops: CDR1 SEHNR, CDR2 FQNEAQ (reference sequence). CDR3 sequence: CASSWNPRDRRYEQYF. CDR3 DNA sequence: TGTGCCAGCAGTTGGAACCCCCGGGACAGGAGATACGAGCAGTACTTC.